Below are 14 T cell receptor beta chains sequenced from a single sample in a study of blood T cell repertoires in COVID-19. Some clones are missing from TCRdb's copy, which holds only in-frame ones; the method was immunoSEQ multiplex PCR. The repertoire holds 70,000 to 100,000 clones, with 80% to 90% as singletons. The sample taken for sequencing was peripheral blood. These receptors were taken from a woman aged 70 to 79 with acute or convalescent COVID-19.

The V gene is TRBV30, the J gene TRBJ1-1, with 7 bases that match TRBD1. V lost 3 bases and J lost 0; bases outside the gene matches: 28. This CDR3 has 22 residues. The germline V gene has CDR1 GTSNPN and CDR2 SVGIG (reference sequence). CDR3 amino acids: CAWRPRMAPGTAHRLMNTEAFF. The CDR3, as DNA: TGTGCCTGGAGACCCCGCATGGCACCCGGGACAGCACACCGCTTAATGAACACTGAAGCTTTCTTT.

The rearrangement uses TRBV28 and TRBJ2-7; D possibly corresponds to TRBD2 (7 bases). Germline V gene lookup returns CDR1 MDHEN and CDR2 SYDVKM. Trimming shortened V by 1 base and J by 3 bases, and 10 bases separated the two germline ends. The CDR3 covers 14 residues. The CDR3 bases are TGTGCCAGCAGTTTATTCGGGGGGCTCTACGAGCAGTACTTC. Protein product: CASSLFGGLYEQYF.

The chain carries TRBV5-1 and TRBJ2-1, with 7 nucleotides matching TRBD2. CDR1 and CDR2 (germline): SGHRS, YFSETQ. The CDR3 extends over 15 amino acids. V was pared by 0 bases and J by 4 bases, with 4 bases of the junction left unmatched. The CDR3 nucleotides are TGCGCCAGCAGCTTGGCGGCTAGCGGTTACAATGAGCAGTTCTTC. Encoded protein: CASSLAASGYNEQFF.

V gene TRBV5-1 combines with J gene TRBJ1-2, with no clear D. CDR1 is SGHRS and CDR2 is YFSETQ in the germline V gene. The CDR3 loop spans 13 amino acids. V lost 3 bases and J 4 bases, leaving 10 bases between the germline ends. CDR3 protein: CASSYDGGYGYTF. The CDR3 nucleotides are TGCGCCAGCAGCTACGACGGAGGCTATGGCTACACCTTC.

This chain connects TRBV10-2 to TRBJ2-4; TRBD2 agrees at 7 bases. In germline, CDR1 is WSHSY, CDR2 SAAADI. The CDR3 length is 17 residues. Trimming took 5 bases from V and 0 from J; bases not matched to a gene: 10. This CDR3 is CASSTREAGVAKNIQYF. For the CDR3, the DNA is TGCGCCAGCAGTACTAGGGAGGCGGGGGTAGCCAAAAACATTCAGTACTTC.

The gene calls are TRBV9 and TRBJ1-6; a possible D gene is TRBD1 (6 bases). The CDR3 length is 15 residues. V was cut by 3 bases and J by 9 bases, with 16 bases left in between. Germline loops: CDR1 SGDLS, CDR2 YYNGEE. The CDR3: CASSANPGAGSPLHF. The CDR3, as DNA: TGTGCCAGCAGCGCGAACCCAGGGGCAGGTTCACCCCTCCACTTT.

V gene TRBV3-1 (or the pseudogene TRBV3-2) combines with J gene TRBJ2-3, with D unresolved. CDR3 size: 13 residues. In germline, CDR1 is LGHDT, CDR2 YNNKEL (reference sequence). V dropped 6 bases and J dropped 4 bases, with 11 bases sitting between them. CDR3 region: CASRTSGADTQYF. The DNA for the CDR3 is TGTGCCAGCAGAACCTCTGGAGCAGATACGCAGTATTTT.

The chain recombines TRBV4-1 with TRBJ1-5; D not certain. The germline V gene has CDR1 MGHRA and CDR2 YSYEKL. With 0 bases removed from V and 4 bases from J, the gap between germline ends came to 10 bases. CDR3 size: 15 residues. CDR3 nucleotide sequence: TGCGCCAGCAGCCAAGACCCCACAATAAATCAGCCCCAGCATTTT. It codes for CASSQDPTINQPQHF.

This chain joins TRBV6-5 and TRBJ1-6; 8 bases fit TRBD1. The CDR3 is 14 residues long. Germline CDR1 MNHEY, CDR2 SVGAGI. V shed 5 bases and J 7 bases; nucleotides not matched to a gene: 4. CDR3 amino acids: CASSRTGPNSPLHF. In DNA, the CDR3 is TGTGCCAGCAGTAGGACAGGGCCAAATTCACCCCTCCACTTT.

The CDR3 nucleotides read TGCAGCGTTGATGGGGAGTGGAACTATGGCTACACCTTC. Translating gives CSVDGEWNYGYTF. The J gene is TRBJ1-2, the V gene TRBV29-1, with D unresolved. Germline-derived CDR1 and CDR2 are SQVTM and ANQGSEA. Trimming removed 3 bases from V and 2 bases from J, with 10 bases in between. This CDR3 is built from 13 residues. Filled out from reference TRBV29-1 and TRBJ1-2, the complete variable domain reads SAVISQKPSRDICQRGTSLTIQCQVDSQVTMMFWYRQQPGQSLTLIATANQGSEATYESGFVIDKFPISRPNLTFSTLTVSNMSPEDSSIYLCSVDGEWNYGYTFGSGTRLTVV.

The V call is TRBV6-1, the J call TRBJ2-1, with 7 positions matching TRBD1. The CDR3 is 13 amino acids. CDR1 is MNHNS and CDR2 is SASEGT in the germline V gene. The junction had 3 bases not matched to a gene; V was cut back by 2 bases and J by 8 bases. In DNA form, the CDR3 reads TGTGCCAGCAGTGAAAACAGGGGCTATGAGCAGTTCTTC. It yields the protein CASSENRGYEQFF.

The rearrangement links TRBV27 to TRBJ2-3; 9 bases fit TRBD2. CDR3 length equals 19 residues. Trimming removed 6 bases from V and 1 base from J; junction bases left unmatched: 17. Germline-derived CDR1 and CDR2 are MNHEY and SMNVEV (reference sequence). CDR3 in DNA: TGTGCCAGCAGCCCTACGTGGGAGTCTAGCGGGGTTCGCACAGATACGCAGTATTTT. Protein product: CASSPTWESSGVRTDTQYF.

The rearrangement joins TRBV5-1 to TRBJ2-3; 11 nucleotides line up with TRBD2. Germline CDR1 reads SGHRS; CDR2 reads YFSETQ. The CDR3 contains 19 residues. Losses at the gene ends were 4 bases for V and 0 bases for J; bases not matched to a gene: 13. The CDR3 coding sequence is TGCGCCAGCAGCCCGAGATCTAGCGGGGGGACCACTAGCACAGATACGCAGTATTTT. Residues: CASSPRSSGGTTSTDTQYF.

The genes are TRBV5-1 and TRBJ2-7, with D possibly TRBD1 on 5 matching bases. V was shortened by 0 bases and J by 2 bases, with 9 bases between the two germline ends. Germline V gene data show CDR1 as SGHRS and CDR2 as YFSETQ. The CDR3 extends over 14 amino acids. The CDR3 sequence is CASSLGQPTYEQYF. CDR3 nucleotides: TGCGCCAGCAGCTTGGGACAGCCGACCTACGAGCAGTACTTC.